The subject of this entry is one T cell receptor beta chain. Its target is unknown. This table comes from immunoSEQ multiplex PCR, and its TCRdb copy is limited to in-frame clones, with some not included. The data show about 1 million clones, with roughly 80% seen just once and around 1.5% held by the top ten. This entry is derived from a study of shared clonotypes between healthy human individuals. Background on the study: A few men and a couple of women, aged 18 to 49, were donors. General observations from the study: Naive CD4 clonotypes overlapped across a handful of donors at around 5%.

The CDR3 is 15 amino acids. V was pared by 1 base and J by 5 bases, with 4 bases of the junction left unmatched. Germline CDR1 MDHEN, CDR2 SYDVKM. Material for sequencing was memory CD4+ T cells sorted from blood. The subset here: CD45RA-negative fraction. This rearrangement joins TRBV28 to TRBJ2-5, with 10 bases lining up with TRBD1. The receptor's source is a young man in good health. CDR3 nucleotides: TGTGCCAGCAGTTTATTGGGACAGGGGAGCGAGACCCAGTACTTC. Protein sequence: CASSLLGQGSETQYF.